This T cell receptor beta chain came from a study of response to subunit inactivated influenza vaccine. General observations from the study: The authors suggested that every seasonal influenza vaccination recruits few new T cells.

The CDR3 has 14 amino acids. Trimming pared 0 bases from V and 7 bases from J, leaving 14 bases between. The V gene's germline CDR1 is SGHRS and CDR2 YFSETQ. TCRdb passed the RT-PCR reads through MiXCR, listing each CDR3 protein once. The sample yields roughly 700,000 distinct CDR3 sequences, about a sixth seen once. Details on this clonotype: Its antigen is still unknown.

The TCR was taken from a man aged 50-60 years who received an inactivated influenza vaccine. The chain combines TRBV5-1 with TRBJ2-7; D is unresolved. The material was PBMCs from blood, obtained about 12 days after vaccination. For the CDR3, the DNA is TGCGCCAGCAGCTTGGTATCTACGGCCAAAGAGCAGTACTTC. Translating gives CASSLVSTAKEQYF.